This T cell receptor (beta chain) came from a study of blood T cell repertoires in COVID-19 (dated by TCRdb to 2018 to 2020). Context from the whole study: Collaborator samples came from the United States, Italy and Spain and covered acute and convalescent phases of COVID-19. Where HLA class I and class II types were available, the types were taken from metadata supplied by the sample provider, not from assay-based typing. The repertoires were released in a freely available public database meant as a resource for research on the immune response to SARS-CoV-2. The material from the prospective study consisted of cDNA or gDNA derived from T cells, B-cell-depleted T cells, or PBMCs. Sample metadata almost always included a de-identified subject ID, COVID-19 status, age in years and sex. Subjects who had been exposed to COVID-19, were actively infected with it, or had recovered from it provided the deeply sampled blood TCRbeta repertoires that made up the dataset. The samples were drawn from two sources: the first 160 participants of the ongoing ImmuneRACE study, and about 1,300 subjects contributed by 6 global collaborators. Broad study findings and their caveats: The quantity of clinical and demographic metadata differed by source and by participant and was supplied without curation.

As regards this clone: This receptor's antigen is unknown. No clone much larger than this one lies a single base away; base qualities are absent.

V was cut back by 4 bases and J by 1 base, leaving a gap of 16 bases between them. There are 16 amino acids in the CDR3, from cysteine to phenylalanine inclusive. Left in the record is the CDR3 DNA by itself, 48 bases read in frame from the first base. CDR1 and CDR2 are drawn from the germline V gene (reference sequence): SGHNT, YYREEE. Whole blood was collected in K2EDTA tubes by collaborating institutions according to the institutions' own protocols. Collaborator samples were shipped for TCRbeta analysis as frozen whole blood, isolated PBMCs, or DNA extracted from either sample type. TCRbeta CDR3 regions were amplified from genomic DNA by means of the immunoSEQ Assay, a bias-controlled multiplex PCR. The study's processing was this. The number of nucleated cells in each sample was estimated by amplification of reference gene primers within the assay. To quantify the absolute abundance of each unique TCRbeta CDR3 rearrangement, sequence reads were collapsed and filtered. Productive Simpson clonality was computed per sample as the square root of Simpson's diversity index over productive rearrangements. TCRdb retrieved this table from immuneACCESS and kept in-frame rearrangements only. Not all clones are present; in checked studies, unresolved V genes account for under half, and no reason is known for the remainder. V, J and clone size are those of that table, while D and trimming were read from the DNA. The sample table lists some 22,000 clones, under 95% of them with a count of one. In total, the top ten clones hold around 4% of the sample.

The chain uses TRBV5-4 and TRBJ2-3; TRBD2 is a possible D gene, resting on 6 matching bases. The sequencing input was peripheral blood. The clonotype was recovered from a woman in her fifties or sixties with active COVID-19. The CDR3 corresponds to CASSPQFGEGTDTQYF. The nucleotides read TGTGCCAGCAGCCCTCAGTTCGGGGAGGGCACAGATACGCAGTATTTT.